The next 4 T cell receptor beta chains were all read from a single sample in a study of T cell changes during pregnancy in multiple sclerosis. Clones were sequenced by immunoSEQ multiplex PCR, and TCRdb holds only the in-frame ones, with some missing. The sample yields about 130,000 clones, roughly 97% seen once. Sequenced material: peripheral blood, taken after pregnancy. The receptors were sampled from a female donor with multiple sclerosis, enrolled in a pregnancy study.

This rearrangement joins TRBV9 to TRBJ2-5, with TRBD1 matching 9 bases. CDR1 and CDR2 from the germline V gene are SGDLS and YYNGEE. With V trimmed by 3 bases and J by 2 bases, 5 bases remained unmatched. CDR3 length: 15 amino acids. CDR3 residues: CASSGMGQGQETQYF. The CDR3 coding sequence is TGTGCCAGCAGCGGAATGGGACAGGGACAAGAGACCCAGTACTTC.

This rearrangement joins TRBV29-1 to TRBJ1-2, with 9 bases aligning to TRBD1. Germline V gene data show CDR1 as SQVTM and CDR2 as ANQGSEA. The CDR3 extends over 12 amino acids. V trimming: 6 bases; J trimming: 7 bases; junction bases outside the gene matches: 6. The CDR3 loop is CSVWTGDGGYTF. The DNA for the CDR3 is TGCAGCGTATGGACAGGGGATGGTGGCTACACCTTC.

This chain joins TRBV14 and TRBJ1-5; no clear D. Germline V CDR1 and CDR2: SGHDN, FVKESK. V lost 0 bases and J lost 0, with 15 bases in between. CDR3 size: 18 residues. This chain's CDR3 is CASSQESAHGLSNQPQHF. The CDR3, as DNA: TGTGCCAGCAGCCAAGAAAGCGCCCACGGTCTTAGCAATCAGCCCCAGCATTTT.

The chain uses TRBV7-9 and TRBJ1-2, with D uncertain. Germline V lookup: CDR1 SEHNR, CDR2 FQNEAQ (reference sequence). This CDR3 has 14 amino acids. The V end was cut by 1 base, the J end by 1 base, with 7 bases between. The CDR3: CASSLGEINYGYTF. The CDR3 nucleotides are TGTGCCAGCAGCTTAGGCGAAATTAACTATGGCTACACCTTC.